The sample holds one count of the clone carrying this T cell receptor (beta chain). The target antigen is unknown. This sample stems from a study of identical twins. Study-level points and caveats: Carriage of fewer insertions was seen in abundant cord blood beta clonotypes, whereas memory repertoires showed none. Models underestimated out-of-frame TCR alpha sharing in monozygotic twins.

Trimming removed 6 bases from V and 5 bases from J; junction bases left unmatched: 14. CDR1 and CDR2 (germline): LGHNT, FRNRAP. This CDR3 contains 16 residues. A single record per CDR3 protein comes from TCRdb applying MiXCR to the 5' RACE reads. The top ten clones hold approximately 4.3% of a sample with 700,000 or so distinct CDR3 sequences, 20% to 25% of them seen once. Another study also made use of these data, one on T cells expressing NK-cell markers. That source reports: Top CD8+ clonotypes included the dominant CD3+CD56+NKG2C+ clonotypes in several donors.

The rearrangement uses TRBV12-5 and TRBJ2-5; TRBD2 matches 8 bases. The receptor comes from a woman between 18 and 29 years old in good health. The sequenced sample consisted of PBMCs. Written as DNA, the CDR3 is TGTGCTAGTGGCTCGGGGACTAGTATCGGTGGTGAGACCCAGTACTTC. As protein: CASGSGTSIGGETQYF.